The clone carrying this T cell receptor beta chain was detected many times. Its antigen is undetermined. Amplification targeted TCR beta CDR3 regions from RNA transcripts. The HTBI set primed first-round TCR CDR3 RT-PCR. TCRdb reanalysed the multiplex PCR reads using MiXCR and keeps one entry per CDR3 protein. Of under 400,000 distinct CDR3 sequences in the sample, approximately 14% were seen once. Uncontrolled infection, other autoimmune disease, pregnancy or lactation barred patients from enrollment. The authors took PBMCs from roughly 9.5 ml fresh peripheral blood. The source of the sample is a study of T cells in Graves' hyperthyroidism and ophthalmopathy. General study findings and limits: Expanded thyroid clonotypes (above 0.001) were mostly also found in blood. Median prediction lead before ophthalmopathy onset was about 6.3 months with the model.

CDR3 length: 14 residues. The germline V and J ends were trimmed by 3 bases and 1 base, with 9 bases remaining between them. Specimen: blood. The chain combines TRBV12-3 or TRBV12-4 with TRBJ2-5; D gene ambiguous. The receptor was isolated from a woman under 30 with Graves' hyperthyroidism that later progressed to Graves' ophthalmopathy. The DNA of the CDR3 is TGTGCCAGCAGTTTTGGAGCCAGCCAAGAGACCCAGTACTTC. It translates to CASSFGASQETQYF.